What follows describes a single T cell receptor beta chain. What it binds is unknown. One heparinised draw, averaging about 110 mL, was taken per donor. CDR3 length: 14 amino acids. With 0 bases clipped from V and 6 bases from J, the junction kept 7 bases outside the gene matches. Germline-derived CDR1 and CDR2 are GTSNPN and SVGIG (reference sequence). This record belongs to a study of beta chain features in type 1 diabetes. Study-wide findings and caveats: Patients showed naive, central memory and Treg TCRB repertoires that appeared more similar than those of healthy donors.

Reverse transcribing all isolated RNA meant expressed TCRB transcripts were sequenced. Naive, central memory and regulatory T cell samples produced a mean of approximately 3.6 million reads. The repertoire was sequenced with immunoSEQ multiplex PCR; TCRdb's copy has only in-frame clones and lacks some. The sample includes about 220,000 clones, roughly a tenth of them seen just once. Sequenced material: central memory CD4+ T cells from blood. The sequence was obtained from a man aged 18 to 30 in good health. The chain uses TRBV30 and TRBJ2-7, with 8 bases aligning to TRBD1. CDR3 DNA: TGTGCCTGGAGTGTGCTGGGACAGGCCGCCGAGCAGTACTTC. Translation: CAWSVLGQAAEQYF.